A selection of T cell receptor beta chains follows, all from one sample in a study of blood T cell repertoires in COVID-19. The data were produced by immunoSEQ multiplex PCR, yet TCRdb's version contains in-frame clones alone and is incomplete. Of fewer than 250,000 clones in the sample, around 80% were seen once. Sequencing input: peripheral blood. Every receptor here comes from a woman between 50 and 59 years old with acute or convalescent COVID-19. Both conserved end residues are part of each CDR3. D genes are given only for firm matches. Not every row has a clone size; where given, it reads once, few, many or a size class.

-	once	TRBV27	TRBJ2-3	CASSSPILGRTDRPDTQYF	TGTGCCAGCAGTTCACCGATACTAGGACGGACAGACAGACCAGATACGCAGTATTTT
-	-	TRBV6-5	TRBJ2-1	CASGYLQGEFF	TGTGCCAGCGGCTACCTGCAGGGTGAATTCTTC
-	-	TRBV21-1	TRBJ2-7	CASRQGPYEQYF	TGTGCCAGTAGACAGGGCCCCTACGAGCAGTACTTC
TRBD1	once	TRBV28	TRBJ2-4	CASSLGDRGRGNIQYF	TGTGCCAGCAGTTTGGGGGACAGGGGGCGGGGAAACATTCAGTACTTC
TRBD1	-	TRBV5-1	TRBJ1-2	CASSLLAQGAGGYTF	TGCGCCAGCAGCTTGTTAGCCCAGGGGGCGGGTGGCTACACCTTC
-	-	TRBV18	TRBJ1-6	CASSPGSSYNSPLHF	TGTGCCAGCTCCCCTGGGAGCTCCTATAATTCACCCCTCCACTTT
-	few	TRBV4-1	TRBJ2-7	CASSPRLTTGSSYEQYF	TGCGCCAGCAGCCCGAGACTGACTACAGGGAGCTCCTACGAGCAGTACTTC
TRBD1	-	TRBV15	TRBJ2-7	CATSSSGTGNYEQYF	TGTGCCACCAGCAGCTCCGGGACAGGAAATTACGAGCAGTACTTC
TRBD1	-	TRBV28	TRBJ1-1	CASVTGGPLNTEAFF	TGTGCCAGCGTCACAGGGGGACCGTTGAACACTGAAGCTTTCTTT
-	-	TRBV2	TRBJ1-2	CASRYSHGYTF	TGTGCCAGCAGGTACAGTCATGGCTACACCTTC
TRBD2	-	TRBV30	TRBJ2-7	CAWSLSGNSYEQYF	TGTGCCTGGAGCTTGAGCGGGAACTCCTACGAGCAGTACTTC
TRBD1	once	TRBV15	TRBJ1-2	CATSRGAGTGVNYGYTF	TGTGCCACCAGCAGAGGGGCCGGAACAGGGGTTAACTATGGCTACACCTTC
-	-	TRBV2	TRBJ1-5	CASSEEMAGQPQHF	TGTGCCAGCAGTGAAGAGATGGCGGGGCAGCCCCAGCATTTT
-	-	TRBV6-5	TRBJ2-3	CAYRGLNEDTQYF	TGTGCTTACCGAGGATTAAATGAGGATACGCAGTATTTT
-	-	TRBV7-2	TRBJ1-3	CASSSLQLYSGNTIYF	TGTGCCAGCAGCTCATTACAGCTCTACTCTGGAAACACCATATATTTT
-	few	TRBV28	TRBJ2-7	CATGVWAEQYF	TGTGCCACCGGCGTGTGGGCCGAGCAGTACTTC
-	-	TRBV5-1	TRBJ1-3	CASSLDLVVTSGNTIYF	TGCGCCAGCAGCCTGGATTTGGTAGTGACTTCTGGAAACACCATATATTTT
TRBD1	-	TRBV6-9	TRBJ1-2	CARRGQADYGYTF	TGTGCCAGAAGGGGGCAGGCGGACTATGGCTACACCTTC
-	-	TRBV12-3/TRBV12-4	TRBJ2-7	CASSFSGSYEQYF	TGTGCCAGCAGTTTTTCAGGGTCCTACGAGCAGTACTTC
-	-	TRBV6-5	TRBJ1-1	CASSYRTNTEAFF	TGTGCCAGCAGTTACCGGACAAACACTGAAGCTTTCTTT